This paragraph covers one TCR beta chain sequence. Its target antigen remains unknown. Per-nucleotide qualities are absent, and no much larger clonotype sits a single base away. This specimen belongs to a study of shared clonotypes between healthy human individuals (dated by TCRdb to about 2020). Study-wide context: The cohort included three men and two women between 18 and 49 years of age. To increase sequencing depth and limit assay-specific biases, different laboratories used diverse techniques to prepare libraries and sequence TCR repertoires. Per donor, leukapheresis produced somewhere between about 0.85 and 8.9 billion PBMCs. To estimate repertoire size and how much clonotype sharing occurs between individuals, the study deeply sequenced the blood TCR repertoires of about five healthy adults. Per donor, three plates each were used for CD4 naive and CD4 memory, two for CD8 naive, and one for CD8 memory. The research as a whole found: Rarefaction of sorted-subset datasets indicated incomplete sequencing despite the large sequencing depth. Pairwise subsampling indicated that sequencing depth was expected to affect the degree of clonotype sharing among donors. The small number of donors limited the genetic and exposure-history diversity represented. When a few donors were compared, the shared fraction of clonotypes was about 5.4% for naive CD4, over 3% for naive CD8, more than 2% for memory CD4, and under 0.5% for memory CD8. Only blood was sampled, and tissue TCR repertoires likely differ from those in blood. Compared with non-shared clonotypes, the clonotypes found in all four sorted-subset donors had higher generation probabilities. Naive subsets generally had larger estimated clonotype richness than memory subsets did.

V and J are truncated by 3 bases and 6 bases respectively, leaving an intervening sequence of 14 bases. CDR1 and CDR2, looked up from the germline V gene, are MDHEN and SYDVKM. The CDR3 contains 14 residues, cysteine and phenylalanine counted. Of all the DNA, just the CDR3 is kept, 42 bases in frame from base 1. Using the deep immunoSEQ assay, multiplex PCR amplified TCR CDR3 regions from genomic DNA. Extracted genomic DNA from each cell subset was spread evenly across all wells of several immunoSEQ 96-well plates, with each plate serving as a replicate. For sorted subsets, roughly 200 ng of genomic DNA, equivalent to around 30,000 T cell genomes, went into each replicate PCR. Purified libraries were quantified with a Qubit 3.0 fluorometer, sized on a Bioanalyzer 2100, and re-quantified with the KAPA Library Quantification kit. A separate single-read 150-cycle Illumina NextSeq 550 flow cell was used to sequence each immunoSEQ 96-well plate. Under the source paper's analysis protocol: The immunoSEQ output contained only junctional sequences without quality scores, so filtering could not match that applied to full-length reads. To assign V/J genes and CDR3, sequences were annotated using PyIR, a Python wrapper for IgBLAST v1.9, with IMGT germline references. Reads were filtered out if the reads had weak V/J assignments (E-value above 1e-6), no CDR3, stop codons, out-of-frame junctions, or ambiguous translated residues. V3J clonotypes were defined as sequences sharing the same inferred V gene, J gene, and CDR3 amino acid sequence. To compute the percentage overlap between repertoires, the number of shared unique clonotypes was divided by the size of the smaller repertoire. Richness of each repertoire was evaluated using RTK rarefaction, the Chao1 estimator, and Recon v2.1 estimates of unobserved clonotypes. Generation probabilities for all TCRbeta clonotypes obtained by the gDNA method from a handful of donors were computed using OLGA. TCRdb limited this immuneACCESS table to in-frame rearrangements with V and J called. A share of clones is missing; checked studies link under half to unresolved V genes, and the rest is unexplained. V, J and clone size are those of that table, while D and trimming were read from the DNA. The table for this sample lists about 980,000 clones; 70% to 85% of them were counted only once. Around 1.5% of the sample lies in the top ten.

The donors were healthy, HIV-negative adults who had no recently reported acute infections or vaccinations. Every donor was a Caucasian adult residing in Nashville, Tennessee, USA. CD4+ T cells were enriched through magnetic negative selection, after which naive cells were positively selected on CD45RA and the remaining negative fraction served as the memory subset. After blood collection by leukapheresis, PBMCs were isolated using Ficoll-Histopaque density gradient centrifugation and then cryopreserved in the vapor phase of liquid nitrogen. Analytical flow cytometry was used to check the purity and quantity of each magnetically sorted T cell population. Genomic DNA was isolated from every sorted fraction and measured by UV absorbance on a Nanodrop 2000c.

The chain joins TRBV28 to TRBJ1-1; the D segment cannot be called with confidence. The source material was memory CD4+ T cells sorted from blood. The intended sense of this specimen's cell subset or site label: CD45RA-negative fraction. This clonotype originated in a man younger than 35 in good health. The nucleotide sequence is given as TGTGCCAGCAGTTTTTGGGGAGAGTCGGCTGAAGCTTTCTTT. Its protein reads: CASSFWGESAEAFF.